This T cell receptor (beta chain) was documented in a study of T-cell reconstitution after alpha-beta-depleted transplantation in children. Notes on the study in general: At the one-year point after transplant, T-cell counts and TCRbeta diversity were found to come mostly from T cells that had been newly produced. Diversity of TCRbeta at day 60 was high in some patients, arising from surviving recipient T cells and thymic progenitors. Expanded clones from the graft, numbering several hundred, reportedly supplied alpha-beta T cells about two months after transplant.

V was pared by 8 bases and J by 2 bases, with 13 bases of the junction left unmatched. This CDR3 spans 17 amino acids. The germline V gene has CDR1 SNHLY and CDR2 FYNNEI. The authors prepared the TCRbeta library with unique molecular identifiers. TCRdb re-derived calls from the PCR reads in MiXCR, one entry per CDR3 protein. The sample yields tens of thousands of distinct CDR3 sequences, 5.5% to 7.5% seen once. This clonotype came up many times. What it binds is not known. Material: PBMCs, mostly from graft donor cells, obtained 60 days after TCRalphabeta/CD19-depleted stem cell transplant. The J gene is TRBJ2-3, the V gene TRBV2; 10 nucleotides match TRBD2. The source of this sequence is a female patient aged 2-10 years who had a stem cell transplant for aplastic anemia, so the T cells may come from the graft donor. As DNA, the CDR3 is TGTGCCAGCGGCTCCGGGAGGACTAGCGGTCACACAGATACGCAGTATTTT. Translated: CASGSGRTSGHTDTQYF. Combining the CDR3 with reference TRBV2 and TRBJ2-3 gives the whole variable domain EPEVTQTPSHQVTQMGQEVILRCVPISNHLYFYWYRQILGQKVEFLVSFYNNEISEKSEIFDDQFSVERPDGSNFTLKIRSTKLEDSAMYFCASGSGRTSGHTDTQYFGPGTRLTVL.